This entry lists 17 T cell receptor beta chains sequenced from one sample in a study of blood T cells in healthy people across ages. Sample-barcoded 5' priming and a J-beta primer mix drove a second PCR of 7 to 11 cycles. One entry per CDR3 protein, called by TCRdb with MiXCR from the 5' RACE reads. The sample consists of 540,000 or so distinct CDR3 sequences, 27% of them appearing once. The sequencing sample was made of blood. The source is a woman between 65 and 79 years old in good health.

This clonotype was seen at least ten times. This rearrangement joins TRBV6-5 to TRBJ2-5; possible D gene TRBD1, 6 bases. V gave up 7 bases and J gave up 6 bases, with 12 bases separating them. Germline-derived CDR1 and CDR2 are MNHEY and SVGAGI. The CDR3 has 12 residues. CDR3 nucleotide sequence: TGTGCCAGCATCGACAGGCAACAGACCCAGTACTTC. As protein: CASIDRQQTQYF.

This clonotype occurred a few times. V gene TRBV7-2 combines with J gene TRBJ2-3, with unresolved D. V shed 3 bases and J shed 9 bases, with 19 bases lying between them. Per germline, CDR1 SGHTA and CDR2 FQGNSA. The CDR3 loop spans 15 amino acids. CDR3 loop: CASSFAPSQGSTQYF. Written as DNA, the CDR3 is TGTGCCAGCAGCTTTGCCCCAAGTCAAGGTTCCACGCAGTATTTT.

V and J are TRBV10-3 and TRBJ1-2; no clear D. Germline V lookup: CDR1 ENHRY, CDR2 SYGVKD. The CDR3 is 12 amino acids. Trimming pared 10 bases from V and 6 bases from J, leaving 15 bases between. The DNA of the CDR3 is TGTGCCACCCACGGTGGGTATGATGGCTACACCTTC. Encoded protein: CATHGGYDGYTF.

There are a few counts of this clonotype. The gene calls are TRBV21-1 and TRBJ1-1; the table's D call, TRBD1, was not checked against the DNA. TRBV21-1 is noted as a pseudogene. The CDR3 is 15 amino acids. CDR3 coding DNA: TGTGCCAGCAGCAGGTCCGGGGGGGAGAACACTGAAGCTTTCTTT. Protein product: CASSRSGGENTEAFF.

In its sample, this clonotype was seen many times. This rearrangement joins TRBV7-2 to TRBJ2-5; perhaps D is TRBD1 or TRBD2 (6 bases each). V shed 1 base and J shed 5 bases, with 11 bases lying between them. Germline V gene data show CDR1 as SGHTA and CDR2 as FQGNSA. CDR3 length equals 14 residues. The CDR3 nucleotides read TGTGCCAGCAGCTTAGTGGGGGGCGGGGAGACCCAGTACTTC. Translated: CASSLVGGGETQYF. The complete variable domain, with remaining parts taken from reference TRBV7-2 and TRBJ2-5, reads GAGVSQSPSNKVTEKGKDVELRCDPISGHTALYWYRQSLGQGLEFLIYFQGNSAPDKSGLPSDRFSAERTGGSVSTLTIQRTQQEDSAVYLCASSLVGGGETQYFGPGTRLLVL.

This clonotype was counted at least ten times. J is TRBJ2-5 and V is TRBV7-2; 7 bases are shared with TRBD2. V lost 5 bases, J lost 4 bases, and 7 bases stayed unmatched. CDR1 is SGHTA, CDR2 FQGNSA, per germline. This CDR3 comprises 14 residues. CDR3 region: CASSPLGGGETQYF. The DNA for the CDR3 is TGTGCCAGCAGCCCTCTTGGGGGGGGAGAGACCCAGTACTTC.

This clonotype was seen a handful of times. The genes are TRBV10-3 and TRBJ1-5; D remains unclear. Trimming removed 3 bases at V and 2 bases at J, with 8 bases between. This CDR3 region has 14 residues. The V gene's germline CDR1 is ENHRY and CDR2 SYGVKD. CDR3 in DNA: TGTGCCATCAGTGAAGAGGGAGGCAATCAGCCCCAGCATTTT. It translates to CAISEEGGNQPQHF.

In its sample, this clonotype was seen a few times. The V gene is TRBV20-1, the J gene TRBJ2-5; 13 bases fit TRBD2. The V and J ends lost 6 bases and 0 bases, in that order; junction bases with no gene match: 7. CDR3 size: 16 residues. Germline V gene lookup returns CDR1 DFQATT and CDR2 SNEGSKA (reference sequence). DNA for the CDR3: TGCAGTGCAATGGGACTAGCGGGGCCGTACCAAGAGACCCAGTACTTC. Its protein product is CSAMGLAGPYQETQYF.

This rearrangement joins TRBV6-1 to TRBJ2-5; 10 bases fit TRBD1. The J call may be mistaken, given a closer DNA end match to TRBJ2-7. Germline V gene lookup returns CDR1 MNHNS and CDR2 SASEGT. The CDR3 is 16 residues long. CDR3 sequence: CASRTKGDRGVGEQYF. In DNA form, the CDR3 reads TGTGCCAGCAGGACCAAAGGGGACAGGGGAGTCGGCGAGCAGTACTTC.

The chain has TRBV9 and TRBJ2-3, with a possible D match to TRBD1 (5 bases). The germline V gene has CDR1 SGDLS and CDR2 YYNGEE. This CDR3 has 14 residues. The V end was cut by 0 bases, the J end by 10 bases, with 15 bases between. The CDR3 DNA reads as TGTGCCAGCAGCGTAGATCAGGGCCCTAGGGCGCAGTATTTT. Its translation: CASSVDQGPRAQYF.

The V and J genes are TRBV20-1 and TRBJ1-5; 10 bases fit TRBD1. The CDR3 length is 15 residues. After removal of 5 bases from V and 2 bases from J, the junction contained 6 bases not matched to a gene. CDR1 and CDR2 from the germline V gene are DFQATT and SNEGSKA (reference sequence). As DNA, the CDR3 is TGCAGTGCTGGGAGACAGGGGGCAGGCAATCAGCCCCAGCATTTT. Protein: CSAGRQGAGNQPQHF.

The gene calls are TRBV11-2 and TRBJ2-7, with no clear D. CDR1 and CDR2 from the germline V gene are SGHAT and FQNNGV. The ends were cut back, 2 bases at V and 6 bases at J, with 17 bases in the middle. The CDR3 runs 15 residues. CDR3 nucleotides: TGTGCCAGCAGCTTAAGGGCGCTCATCCCGGGCGAGCAGTACTTC. It is translated as CASSLRALIPGEQYF.

This chain uses TRBV9 with TRBJ2-1, with D possibly TRBD2 on 6 matching bases. The germline V and J ends were trimmed by 0 bases and 2 bases, with 6 bases remaining between them. This CDR3 region has 14 residues. Germline CDR1 and CDR2: SGDLS and YYNGEE. Written as DNA, the CDR3 is TGTGCCAGCAGCGTAGTAGCGGCCTACAATGAGCAGTTCTTC. Translation: CASSVVAAYNEQFF. Full variable domain (remainder filled in from reference TRBV9 and TRBJ2-1): DSGVTQTPKHLITATGQRVTLRCSPRSGDLSVYWYQQSLDQGLQFLIQYYNGEERAKGNILERFSAQQFPDLHSELNLSSLELGDSALYFCASSVVAAYNEQFFGPGTRLTVL.

The genes are TRBV5-1 and TRBJ2-1, with 7 bases fitting TRBD1. CDR1 is SGHRS, CDR2 YFSETQ, per germline. V shed 4 bases and J 7 bases; nucleotides not matched to a gene: 11. This CDR3 contains 15 residues. Here the CDR3 reads CASSRLTGLTNEQFF. In DNA, the CDR3 is TGCGCCAGCAGCCGTTTGACAGGGTTGACGAATGAGCAGTTCTTC.

This chain uses TRBV20-1 with TRBJ1-4; no clear D gene. In germline, CDR1 is DFQATT, CDR2 SNEGSKA (reference sequence). V lost 6 bases and J lost 4, with 15 bases in between. The CDR3 consists of 14 residues. For the CDR3, the DNA is TGCAGTGCGAGACTTACCCGGTATAATGAAAAACTGTTTTTT. This sequence encodes CSARLTRYNEKLFF.

This clonotype occurred a few times. A much larger clonotype is one base distant, so this may be a read error. The conserved closing phenylalanine or tryptophan is absent in this CDR3, likely reflecting a read error. The chain carries TRBV7-2 and TRBJ2-2; D is unclear. V was shortened by 6 bases and J by 6 bases, with 17 bases between the two germline ends. Germline values: CDR1 SGHTA, CDR2 FQGNSA. The CDR3 has 15 amino acids. Here the CDR3 reads CASRTGRTQSGELFL. CDR3 DNA sequence: TGTGCCAGCAGGACGGGCAGAACCCAGTCCGGGGAGCTGTTTCTT.

This chain joins TRBV7-2 and TRBJ2-1, with 8 bases fitting TRBD2. In germline, CDR1 is SGHTA, CDR2 FQGNSA. This CDR3 has 16 amino acids. Trimming cost V 4 bases and J 4 bases; bases outside gene matches: 9. CDR3 amino acids: CASSSRTGGAYNEQFF. The DNA of the CDR3 is TGTGCCAGCAGCTCCCGTACGGGGGGGGCTTACAATGAGCAGTTCTTC.